This T cell receptor beta chain was recovered during a study of CD8 T cells in ankylosing spondylitis. Study observations and caveats: Reported data indicate significant enrichment of disease-linked clones within matched ankylosing spondylitis synovial fluid.

This CDR3 region has 11 residues. Germline lookup yields CDR1 SGHTA and CDR2 FQGNSA. The germline V and J ends were trimmed by 2 bases and 7 bases, with 5 bases remaining between them. In the case of this clonotype: Its specificity is unknown.

TCRdb independently ran MiXCR on the 5' RACE reads; one entry per CDR3 protein. Altogether just under 350,000 distinct CDR3 sequences are present, approximately 15% being singletons, with the ten largest covering 0.9% to 1.2%. The source material was blood, either unsorted or a sorted T cell fraction (not recorded which). The TCR originated in a male donor with ankylosing spondylitis or in good health (not recorded which). The chain uses TRBV7-2 and TRBJ1-2; D not resolved. The chain's CDR3 is CASSLSAGYTF. The CDR3 DNA follows: TGTGCCAGCAGCTTAAGCGCTGGCTACACCTTC. Complete variable domain (other parts from reference TRBV7-2 and TRBJ1-2): GAGVSQSPSNKVTEKGKDVELRCDPISGHTALYWYRQSLGQGLEFLIYFQGNSAPDKSGLPSDRFSAERTGGSVSTLTIQRTQQEDSAVYLCASSLSAGYTFGSGTRLTVV.